Described below is a single T cell receptor (beta chain) sequence and its context. The clone's antigen remains unknown. Base qualities are not provided; no much larger clone lies one nucleotide away. The germline V gene yields MNHEY for CDR1 and SVGEGT for CDR2. CDR3 length: 16 amino acids, cysteine to phenylalanine. CDR3 DNA is the only sequence kept; it has 48 bases, read in frame from the first base. From V the trimming removes 6 bases and from J it removes 10 bases, while the gene matches leave 18 bases of the junction unaccounted for. To prepare the library, 5' RACE was applied. Sequencing took place on an Illumina HiSeq 2500. The second PCR ran for roughly 6 to 11 cycles and used a J-beta primer mix along with a sample-barcoded 5' primer. A unique molecular identifier was introduced onto each TCR beta cDNA molecule by a template-switch 5' adaptor carrying 12 random nucleotides. Each sample yielded at least 2.5 million CDR3-containing paired-end reads. First-strand cDNA was synthesized from all RNA with the Mint cDNA synthesis kit, primed by a TRBC-specific oligonucleotide. All cDNA was treated with uracil-DNA glycosylase and then went through a first 18-cycle PCR with the universal primers M1SS and BC2_uni_R. On the study's bioinformatics: For normalization, 1 million high-quality reads were randomly selected from each sample, with every read carrying a distinct molecular identifier. Instead of being binned into consensus sequences, reads that shared molecular identifiers were thrown out. MiTCR, set to a Q25 quality threshold and the strictest error-elimination algorithm, was used for CDR3 identification, clonotype clustering and error correction. A nonparametric unseen species model using Euler transformation provided a lower-bound estimate of total TCR beta diversity. Using fastp trimming at Q25 and MiXCR clonotype assembly, TCRdb reanalyzed the public sequencing data and kept in-frame beta chains. CDR3 protein sequences are deduplicated, and each keeps its most common genes and DNA. None of the V and J calls come from the authors' own analysis; TCRdb made them. The sample records 1.5 million or so distinct CDR3 sequences, around 40% of which are singletons. Over 3.5% of the sample lies in the top ten.

Donors were 39 systemically healthy Caucasian individuals from Russia aged 6 to 90 years. Each donor gave ten milliliters of peripheral blood, collected into EDTA-treated Vacutainer tubes. Ficoll-Paque density-gradient centrifugation was used to isolate PBMCs, with at least 7 million obtained per sample. Total RNA was extracted from PBMCs with Trizol reagent, with at least 5 micrograms obtained per sample. Naive CD45RAhigh/CD27high T cell percentages were measured by flow cytometry on a PBMC aliquot from every donor. The sample comes from a study of blood T cells in healthy people across ages (dated by TCRdb to 2013 to 2016). Turning to the overall study: Template switching captured roughly one uniquely barcoded TCR beta cDNA molecule per two T cells in model experiments. The study measured age-related changes in TCR beta repertoire diversity using deep sequencing normalized with unique cDNA molecular identifiers. Donors were grouped into four age groups: young (average 16 years), middle-aged (39), aged (around 66) and long-lived (less than 85). To avoid experimental bias, donors of different ages were randomly spread across the sequencing lanes. For two donors (one aged 18 to 29 and one aged 80 or older), the study analyzed two additional independent replicas of 1 million unique cDNA reads from the same blood draw. Overall results and qualifications from the work: Since profiling was done on bulk unsorted PBMCs, naive and antigen-experienced compartments could not be conclusively compared. Observed TCR beta diversity correlated strongly with the percentage of naive T cells measured by flow cytometry. Estimates of total diversity from one million sequenced T cells were regarded as lower bounds and underestimates. As age increased, observed TCR beta diversity per million T cells dropped in a roughly linear way, and a significant reduction was already evident by age roughly 36. The CMV infection status of donors was not known, potentially confounding age-related changes in expanded clonotypes. Compared with the aged group, the long-lived group had more naive CD4+ T cells, fewer expanded clones and increased TCR diversity, suggesting age selection.

The V and J genes are TRBV6-2 or TRBV6-3 and TRBJ2-1, with 7 bases in between that match TRBD1. This clonotype was sampled from a young woman in good health. Input material: blood. The nucleotide sequence reads TGTGCCAGCAGCCGCAGACAGGGCCGCCGGAGCTACGAGCAGTTCTTC. Translated, this gives CASSRRQGRRSYEQFF.